The 21 T cell receptor beta chains below were found in one sample sequenced in a study of T-cell memory formation after mild COVID-19 (dated by TCRdb to about 2021). Receptor libraries were prepared by 5' RACE. Sequencer: Illumina NovaSeq 6000. The public sequencing data were trimmed at Q25 with fastp and processed into clonotypes with MiXCR by TCRdb, which kept only in-frame beta chains. Entries are consolidated by CDR3 protein sequence, retaining the most common genes and DNA. This sample gives about 150,000 distinct CDR3 sequences in total; 5.5% to 7% of them show up just once. Approximately 2% of the sample is taken by the ten largest. The sample comprised PBMCs or a T cell subset sorted from them (not recorded which). Source of these receptors: an adult woman who had mild COVID-19 (a few samples of this study predate the infection). The sample titles of this study are shuffled in the database, so cell type and time point are left out; the donor was told from shared clones.

This clonotype was seen more than once but under ten times. The chain has TRBV5-6 and TRBJ1-4; maybe TRBD1 (6 bases). CDR1 and CDR2 from the germline V gene are SGHDT and YYEEEE. The CDR3 is 14 residues long. V lost 6 bases to trimming and J lost 2 bases, with 11 bases between them. CDR3 loop: CASTDRQTNEKLFF. CDR3 in DNA: TGTGCCAGCACAGACAGGCAGACTAATGAAAAACTGTTTTTT.

V usage is TRBV18 and J usage is TRBJ2-3, with 9 bases lining up with TRBD1. The germline CDR1 and CDR2 sequences are KGHSH and LQKENI. J was trimmed by 4 bases and V by 3 bases; bases with no gene match: 8. The CDR3 extends over 16 amino acids. CDR3 nucleotide sequence: TGTGCCAGCTCACCGGTGGACAGGGGATACGCAGATACGCAGTATTTT. This gives the protein CASSPVDRGYADTQYF.

In its sample, this clonotype was seen many times. V is TRBV14 and J is TRBJ2-3; no definite D call. Germline V gene data show CDR1 as SGHDN and CDR2 as FVKESK. CDR3 length: 15 amino acids. Trimming took off 0 bases at V and 1 base at J, with 8 bases between the two ends. The DNA for the CDR3 is TGTGCCAGCAGCCAAGACGGGCGACGCACAGATACGCAGTATTTT. It specifies CASSQDGRRTDTQYF.

There are a few counts of this clonotype. The chain has TRBV12-3 or TRBV12-4 and TRBJ2-4; either TRBD1 or TRBD2 may fit D (6 bases each). The V end lost 2 bases, the J end lost 0 bases, and 20 bases lay between the germline ends. The CDR3 runs to 19 residues. The CDR3 reads CASSLRGAEIELAKNIQYF. The CDR3 bases are TGTGCCAGCAGTTTAAGGGGGGCGGAAATAGAACTAGCCAAAAACATTCAGTACTTC.

There are many counts of this clonotype. The genes are TRBV12-3 or TRBV12-4 and TRBJ2-2; TRBD1 matches at 7 bases. V gave up 6 bases and J gave up 4 bases; unmatched junction bases: 8. CDR3 length equals 15 residues. The CDR3: CASSLRQGPTGELFF. The CDR3 bases are TGTGCCAGCAGCCTCAGACAGGGCCCCACCGGGGAGCTGTTTTTT.

This clonotype was seen a handful of times. One end of the junction is discordant with germline, which a read error may explain. In DNA form, the CDR3 reads TGTGCCAGCACCTTGACCAGTTTCATGAACACTGAAGCTTTCTTT. It yields the protein CASTLTSFMNTEAFF. The chain employs TRBV5-6 and TRBJ1-1; unclear D gene. Germline lookup yields CDR1 SGHDT and CDR2 YYEEEE. The CDR3 is 15 amino acids.

The table lists this clonotype with many counts. This chain uses TRBV7-3 with TRBJ2-2, with 10 bases matching TRBD2. The length of the CDR3 is 15 residues. Germline V gene data show CDR1 as SGHTA and CDR2 as FQGTGA. Trimming took 5 bases from V and 2 from J; bases not matched to a gene: 2. The CDR3 coding sequence is TGTGCCAGCAGCCCTAGCGGGAGCAACACCGGGGAGCTGTTTTTT. Translating it yields CASSPSGSNTGELFF.

This clonotype has at least ten counts. The CDR3 DNA sequence: TGCGCCAGCAGCCTGGGGGACAGGGATTACACTGAAGCTTTCTTT. It is translated as CASSLGDRDYTEAFF. V usage is TRBV5-1 and J usage is TRBJ1-1; 9 positions agree with TRBD1. V shed 4 bases, J shed 3 bases, and the junction held 7 bases outside the gene matches. CDR3 length equals 15 residues. The germline CDR1 and CDR2 sequences are SGHRS and YFSETQ.

This clonotype has ten or more counts. The chain has TRBV7-8 and TRBJ1-5, with a weak D call TRBD1 (5 bases). The germline gives CDR1 SGHVS, CDR2 FQNEAQ. The V gene lost 10 bases and the J gene lost 2 bases, with 15 bases spanning the gap. CDR3 length: 14 amino acids. The CDR3 protein is CATSRAGRNQPQHF. The DNA for the CDR3 is TGTGCCACTTCCCGGGCAGGGCGCAATCAGCCCCAGCATTTT.

This clonotype was observed at least ten times. This chain links TRBV4-2 with TRBJ2-7, with 9 bases matching TRBD1. The CDR3 is 16 residues long. Germline V gives CDR1 LGHNA, CDR2 YNFKEQ. V was pared by 1 base and J by 2 bases, with 6 bases of the junction left unmatched. The CDR3 coding sequence is TGTGCCAGCAGCCAAGCTGCCCGGGACAGGGCCTACGAGCAGTACTTC. The encoded protein is CASSQAARDRAYEQYF.

V and J are TRBV2 and TRBJ2-1, with 10 positions matching TRBD2. Germline V CDR1 and CDR2: SNHLY, FYNNEI. The CDR3 length is 14 residues. V lost 7 bases, J lost 6 bases, and 6 bases stayed unmatched. The CDR3 DNA sequence: TGTGCCAGCAAAGGGACTAGCGTCGCCAATGAGCAGTTCTTC. It codes for CASKGTSVANEQFF. Together with reference TRBV2 and TRBJ2-1, the CDR3 gives the full variable domain: EPEVTQTPSHQVTQMGQEVILRCVPISNHLYFYWYRQILGQKVEFLVSFYNNEISEKSEIFDDQFSVERPDGSNFTLKIRSTKLEDSAMYFCASKGTSVANEQFFGPGTRLTVL.

The chain joins TRBV5-1 to TRBJ2-2; 11 positions match TRBD2. Trimming took 4 bases from V and 4 from J; bases not matched to a gene: 3. Germline V gene sequence: CDR1 SGHRS, CDR2 YFSETQ. The CDR3 runs 15 residues. The CDR3 here is CASSGGTSGTGELFF. The CDR3 region has the DNA TGCGCCAGCAGCGGTGGGACTAGCGGCACCGGGGAGCTGTTTTTT.

This clonotype turned up a few times. V and J are TRBV12-5 and TRBJ1-4, with D possibly being TRBD1 (6 bases). The germline gives CDR1 LGHNT, CDR2 FRNRAP. V lost 0 bases, J lost 0 bases, and 17 bases lay in between. CDR3 size: 19 residues. This CDR3 reads CASGLVVTGGIATNEKLFF. The CDR3 bases are TGTGCTAGTGGTTTGGTAGTGACAGGAGGTATTGCAACTAATGAAAAACTGTTTTTT.

This clonotype appeared many times. This sequence joins TRBV5-1 and TRBJ2-3; the D is unclear. The CDR3 has 15 amino acids. Germline CDR1 and CDR2: SGHRS and YFSETQ. Trimming shortened V by 3 bases and J by 3 bases, and 14 bases separated the two germline ends. The CDR3 coding sequence is TGCGCCAGCAGCTCCGGCCAGACTTTTACAGATACGCAGTATTTT. Protein sequence: CASSSGQTFTDTQYF.

There are many counts of this clonotype. V usage is TRBV12-3 or TRBV12-4 and J usage is TRBJ2-1; 10 bases fit TRBD2. Trimming at V came to 2 bases and at J to 7 bases, leaving 8 bases not matched to a gene. This CDR3 comprises 16 residues. The CDR3 nucleotides read TGTGCCAGCAGTTTAAGGGTGAGCGGGAGGGTTAATGAGCAGTTCTTC. Translation: CASSLRVSGRVNEQFF.

The sample holds many counts of this clonotype. The chain recombines TRBV7-2 with TRBJ2-1; D gene ambiguous. Germline V gene lookup returns CDR1 SGHTA and CDR2 FQGNSA. This CDR3 has 14 residues. V gave up 1 base and J gave up 6 bases, with 10 bases separating them. For the CDR3, the DNA is TGTGCCAGCAGCTTAGATAGGCGAACCAATGAGCAGTTCTTC. It is translated as CASSLDRRTNEQFF.

In DNA, the CDR3 is TGTGCCAGCAGCTTGCTGGGGCGGGAGTCCACAGATACGCAGTATTTT. Encoded protein: CASSLLGRESTDTQYF. The J gene is TRBJ2-3, the V gene TRBV5-4; 7 positions match TRBD2. The CDR3 is 16 amino acids. V gave up 1 base and J gave up 2 bases; unmatched junction bases: 7. Germline CDR1 reads SGHNT; CDR2 reads YYREEE (reference sequence).

This clonotype has at least ten counts. The rearrangement links TRBV4-1 to TRBJ1-2; D is perhaps TRBD1 (5 bases). Germline V gene lookup returns CDR1 MGHRA and CDR2 YSYEKL. This CDR3 is 14 amino acids long. V lost 3 bases and J lost 3, with 11 bases in between. The CDR3, as DNA: TGCGCCAGCAGCCACACACGGGGGGACTATGGCTACACCTTC. Translated, it gives CASSHTRGDYGYTF.

CDR3 DNA: TGTGCCAGTAGTTCGGGACTAGCCCCAAGGGAGCAGTTCTTC. Its translation: CASSSGLAPREQFF. The chain combines TRBV19 with TRBJ2-1, with TRBD2 identical over 9 bases. The CDR3 loop spans 14 amino acids. V shed 5 bases, J shed 10 bases, and the junction held 9 bases outside the gene matches. The germline gives CDR1 LNHDA, CDR2 SQIVND (reference sequence).

The table lists this clonotype with a few counts. V usage is TRBV5-6 and J usage is TRBJ2-1, with D unresolved. Per germline, CDR1 SGHDT and CDR2 YYEEEE. The V gene lost 6 bases and the J gene lost 5 bases, with 12 bases spanning the gap. The CDR3 consists of 13 residues. CDR3: CASIHRAHNEQFF. Here the CDR3 DNA reads TGTGCCAGCATCCATCGGGCCCACAATGAGCAGTTCTTC.

This clonotype was recorded many times. The chain couples TRBV5-1 to TRBJ2-5; D is unresolved. Trimming left V 0 bases short and J 3 bases short, with 9 bases between. The germline V gene has CDR1 SGHRS and CDR2 YFSETQ. The CDR3 is 14 amino acids. The DNA of the CDR3 is TGCGCCAGCAGCTTGGCCCTTGCGGAAGAGACCCAGTACTTC. Translation: CASSLALAEETQYF.